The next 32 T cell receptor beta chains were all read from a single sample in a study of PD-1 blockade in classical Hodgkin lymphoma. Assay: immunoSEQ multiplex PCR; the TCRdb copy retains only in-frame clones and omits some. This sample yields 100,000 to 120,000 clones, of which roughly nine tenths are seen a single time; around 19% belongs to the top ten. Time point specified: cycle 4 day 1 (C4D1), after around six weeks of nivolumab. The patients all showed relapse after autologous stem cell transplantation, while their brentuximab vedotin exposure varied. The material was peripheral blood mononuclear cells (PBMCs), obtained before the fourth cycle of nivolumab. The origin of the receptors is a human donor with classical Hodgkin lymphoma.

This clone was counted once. CDR3 sequence: CASSLGSRTSGEQYF. DNA of the CDR3: TGTGCCAGCAGCTTAGGCTCTAGAACCTCGGGCGAGCAGTACTTC. The chain couples TRBV7-2 to TRBJ2-7; D gene uncertain. Germline V gene lookup returns CDR1 SGHTA and CDR2 FQGNSA. The V gene lost 1 base and the J gene lost 6 bases, with 16 bases spanning the gap. The CDR3 extends over 15 amino acids.

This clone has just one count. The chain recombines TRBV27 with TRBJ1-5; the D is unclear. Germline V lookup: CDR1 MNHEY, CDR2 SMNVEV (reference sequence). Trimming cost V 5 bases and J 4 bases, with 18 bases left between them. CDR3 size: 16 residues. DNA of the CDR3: TGTGCCAGCAGTCCCCGCTCCCACACACAGAATCAGCCCCAGCATTTT. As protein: CASSPRSHTQNQPQHF.

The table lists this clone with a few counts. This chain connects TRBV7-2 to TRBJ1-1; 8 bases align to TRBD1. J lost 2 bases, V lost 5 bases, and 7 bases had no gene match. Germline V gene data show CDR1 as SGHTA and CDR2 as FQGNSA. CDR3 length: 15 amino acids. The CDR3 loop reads CASSLGDRPNTEAFF. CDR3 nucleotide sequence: TGTGCCAGCAGCCTAGGGGACAGGCCAAACACTGAAGCTTTCTTT.

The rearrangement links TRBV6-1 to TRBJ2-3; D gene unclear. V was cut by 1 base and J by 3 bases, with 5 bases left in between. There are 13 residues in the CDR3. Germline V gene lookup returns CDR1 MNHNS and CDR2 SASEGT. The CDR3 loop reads CASSEVGTDTQYF. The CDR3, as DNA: TGTGCCAGCAGTGAAGTGGGGACAGATACGCAGTATTTT.

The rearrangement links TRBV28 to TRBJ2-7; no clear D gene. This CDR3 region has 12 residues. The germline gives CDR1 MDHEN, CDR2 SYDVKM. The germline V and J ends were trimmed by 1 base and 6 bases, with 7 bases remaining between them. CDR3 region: CASSLLWGEQYF. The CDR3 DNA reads TGTGCCAGCAGTTTATTATGGGGCGAGCAGTACTTC.

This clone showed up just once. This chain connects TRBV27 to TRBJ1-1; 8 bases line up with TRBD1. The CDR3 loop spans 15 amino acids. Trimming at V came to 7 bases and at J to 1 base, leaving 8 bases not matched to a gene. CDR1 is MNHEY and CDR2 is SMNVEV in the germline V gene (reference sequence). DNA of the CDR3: TGTGCCAGCACCCCCTACGGGACAGGGAACACTGAAGCTTTCTTT. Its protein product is CASTPYGTGNTEAFF.

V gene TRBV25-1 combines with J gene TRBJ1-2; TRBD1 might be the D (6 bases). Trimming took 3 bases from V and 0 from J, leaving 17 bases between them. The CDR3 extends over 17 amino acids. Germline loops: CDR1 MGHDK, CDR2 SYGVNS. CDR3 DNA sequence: TGTGCCAGCAGTGATCGTAGCAGGGGAGAAGCTAACTATGGCTACACCTTC. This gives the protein CASSDRSRGEANYGYTF.

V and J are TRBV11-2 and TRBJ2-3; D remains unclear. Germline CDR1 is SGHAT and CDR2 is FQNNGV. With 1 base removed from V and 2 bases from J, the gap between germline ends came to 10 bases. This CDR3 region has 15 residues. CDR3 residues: CASSLVVPVTDTQYF. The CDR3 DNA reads TGTGCCAGCAGCTTAGTGGTGCCAGTCACAGATACGCAGTATTTT.

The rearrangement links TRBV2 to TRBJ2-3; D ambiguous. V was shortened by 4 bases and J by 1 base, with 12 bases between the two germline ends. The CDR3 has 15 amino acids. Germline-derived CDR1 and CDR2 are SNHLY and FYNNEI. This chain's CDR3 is CASSGSVRRTDTQYF. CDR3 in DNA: TGTGCCAGCAGTGGTTCAGTTCGCCGCACAGATACGCAGTATTTT. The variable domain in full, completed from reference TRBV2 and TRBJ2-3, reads EPEVTQTPSHQVTQMGQEVILRCVPISNHLYFYWYRQILGQKVEFLVSFYNNEISEKSEIFDDQFSVERPDGSNFTLKIRSTKLEDSAMYFCASSGSVRRTDTQYFGPGTRLTVL.

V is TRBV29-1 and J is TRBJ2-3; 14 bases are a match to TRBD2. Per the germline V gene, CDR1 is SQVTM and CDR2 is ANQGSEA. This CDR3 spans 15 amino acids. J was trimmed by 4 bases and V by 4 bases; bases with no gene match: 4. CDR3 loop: CSVGTSGRPADTQYF. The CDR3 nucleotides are TGCAGCGTTGGGACTAGCGGGAGGCCCGCAGATACGCAGTATTTT.

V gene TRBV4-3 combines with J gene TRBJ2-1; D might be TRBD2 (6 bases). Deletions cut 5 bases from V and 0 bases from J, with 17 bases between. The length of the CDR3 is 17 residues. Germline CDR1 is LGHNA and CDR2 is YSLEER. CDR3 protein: CASSGRFDGSSYNEQFF. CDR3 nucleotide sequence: TGCGCCAGCAGCGGCCGTTTTGACGGGAGCTCCTACAATGAGCAGTTCTTC.

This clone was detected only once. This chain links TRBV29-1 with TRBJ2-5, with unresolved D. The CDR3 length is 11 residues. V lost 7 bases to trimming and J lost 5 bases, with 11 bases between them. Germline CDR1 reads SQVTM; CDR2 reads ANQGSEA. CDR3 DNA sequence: TGCAGCGAGGCGGCCGGGGAGACCCAGTACTTC. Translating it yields CSEAAGETQYF.

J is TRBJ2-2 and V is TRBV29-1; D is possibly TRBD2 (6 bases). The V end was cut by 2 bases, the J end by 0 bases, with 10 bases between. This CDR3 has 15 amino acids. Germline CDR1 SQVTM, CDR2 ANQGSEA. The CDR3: CSVEWGGTNTGELFF. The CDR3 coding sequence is TGCAGCGTTGAATGGGGAGGTACGAACACCGGGGAGCTGTTTTTT.

CDR3 residues: CASSVVLGETQYF. CDR3 in DNA: TGTGCCAGCAGCGTAGTATTAGGGGAGACCCAGTACTTC. The chain recombines TRBV9 with TRBJ2-5, with unresolved D. Per the germline V gene, CDR1 is SGDLS and CDR2 is YYNGEE. The CDR3 contains 13 residues. The V end was cut by 0 bases, the J end by 5 bases, with 8 bases between.

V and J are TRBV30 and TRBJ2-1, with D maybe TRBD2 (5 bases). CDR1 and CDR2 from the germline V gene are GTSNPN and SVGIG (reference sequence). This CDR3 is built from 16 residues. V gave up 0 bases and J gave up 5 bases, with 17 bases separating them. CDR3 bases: TGTGCCTGGAGTGTCTTTGTTTGGGAGATTCACAATGAGCAGTTCTTC. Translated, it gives CAWSVFVWEIHNEQFF.

CDR3 in amino acids: CAWSRERTSGRATTQYF. CDR3 nucleotides: TGTGCCTGGAGCCGGGAAAGGACTAGCGGGAGGGCCACAACGCAGTATTTT. The chain is built from TRBV30 and TRBJ2-3; 15 positions agree with TRBD2. This CDR3 has 17 residues. The V segment lost 3 bases and the J segment 9 bases; nucleotides outside the gene matches: 13. Germline V gene sequence: CDR1 GTSNPN, CDR2 SVGIG (reference sequence). The whole variable domain, remainder taken from reference TRBV30 and TRBJ2-3, is SQTIHQWPATLVQPVGSPLSLECTVEGTSNPNLYWYRQAAGRGLQLLFYSVGIGQISSEVPQNLSASRPQDRQFILSSKKLLLSDSGFYLCAWSRERTSGRATTQYFGPGTRLTVL.

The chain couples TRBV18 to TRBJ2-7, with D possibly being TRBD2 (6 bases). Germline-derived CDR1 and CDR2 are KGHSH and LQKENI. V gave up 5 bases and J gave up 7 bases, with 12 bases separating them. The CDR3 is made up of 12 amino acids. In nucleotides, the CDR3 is TGTGCCAGCTCAGAGGGACTCGGGGAGCAGTACTTC. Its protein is CASSEGLGEQYF.

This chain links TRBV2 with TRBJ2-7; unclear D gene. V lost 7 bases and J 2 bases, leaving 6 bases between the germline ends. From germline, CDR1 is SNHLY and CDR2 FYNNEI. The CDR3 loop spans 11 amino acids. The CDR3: CASTLTYEQYF. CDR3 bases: TGTGCCAGCACTCTCACCTACGAGCAGTACTTC.

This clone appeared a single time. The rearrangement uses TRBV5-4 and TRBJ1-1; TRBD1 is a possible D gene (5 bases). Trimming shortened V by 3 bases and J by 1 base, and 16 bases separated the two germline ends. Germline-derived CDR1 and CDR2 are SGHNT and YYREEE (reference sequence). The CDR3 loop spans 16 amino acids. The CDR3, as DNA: TGTGCCAGCAGCTCCGGGGTGGCAGGGAGGAACACTGAAGCTTTCTTT. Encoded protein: CASSSGVAGRNTEAFF.

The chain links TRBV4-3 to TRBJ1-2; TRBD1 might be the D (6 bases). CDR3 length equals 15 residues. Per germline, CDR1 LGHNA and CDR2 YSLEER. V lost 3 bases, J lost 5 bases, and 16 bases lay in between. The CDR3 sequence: CASSHSLGTRYGYTF. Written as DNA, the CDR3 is TGCGCCAGCAGCCATTCACTCGGGACACGGTATGGCTACACCTTC.

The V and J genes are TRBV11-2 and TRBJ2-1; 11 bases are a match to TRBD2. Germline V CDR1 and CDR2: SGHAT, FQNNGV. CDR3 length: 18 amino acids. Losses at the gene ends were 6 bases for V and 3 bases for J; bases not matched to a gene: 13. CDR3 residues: CASRHQRHLAGGYNEQFF. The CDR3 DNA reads TGTGCCAGCAGACACCAGAGACATCTAGCGGGAGGCTACAATGAGCAGTTCTTC.

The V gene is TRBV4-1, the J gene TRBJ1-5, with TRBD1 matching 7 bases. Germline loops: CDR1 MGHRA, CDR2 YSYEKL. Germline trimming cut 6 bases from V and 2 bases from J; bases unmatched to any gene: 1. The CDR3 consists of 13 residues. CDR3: CASSTGGNQPQHF. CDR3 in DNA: TGCGCCAGCAGTACAGGGGGCAATCAGCCCCAGCATTTT.

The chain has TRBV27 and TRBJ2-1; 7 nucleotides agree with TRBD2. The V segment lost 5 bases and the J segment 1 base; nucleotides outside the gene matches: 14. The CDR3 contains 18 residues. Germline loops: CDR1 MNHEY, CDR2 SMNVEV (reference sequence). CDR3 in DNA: TGTGCCAGCAGTCCACCTCGAGCGGGGCGACTTTCCTACAATGAGCAGTTCTTC. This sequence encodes CASSPPRAGRLSYNEQFF.

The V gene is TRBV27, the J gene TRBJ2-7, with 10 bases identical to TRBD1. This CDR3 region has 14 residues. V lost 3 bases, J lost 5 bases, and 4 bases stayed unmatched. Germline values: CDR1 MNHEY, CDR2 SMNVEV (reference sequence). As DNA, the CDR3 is TGTGCCAGCAGTTTGCGACAGGGGGCCCACGAGCAGTACTTC. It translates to CASSLRQGAHEQYF.

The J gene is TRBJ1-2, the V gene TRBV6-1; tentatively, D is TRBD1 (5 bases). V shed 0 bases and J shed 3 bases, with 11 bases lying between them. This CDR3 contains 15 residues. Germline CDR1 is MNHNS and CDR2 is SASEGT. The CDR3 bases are TGTGCCAGCAGTGAAGCGTACAGGACACACTATGGCTACACCTTC. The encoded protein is CASSEAYRTHYGYTF.

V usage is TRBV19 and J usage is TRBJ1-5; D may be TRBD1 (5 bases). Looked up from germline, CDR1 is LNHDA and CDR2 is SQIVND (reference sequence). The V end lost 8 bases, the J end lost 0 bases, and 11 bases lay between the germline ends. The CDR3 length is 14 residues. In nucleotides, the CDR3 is TGTGCCAGTCTTCGGGGGGGTAGCAATCAGCCCCAGCATTTT. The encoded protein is CASLRGGSNQPQHF.

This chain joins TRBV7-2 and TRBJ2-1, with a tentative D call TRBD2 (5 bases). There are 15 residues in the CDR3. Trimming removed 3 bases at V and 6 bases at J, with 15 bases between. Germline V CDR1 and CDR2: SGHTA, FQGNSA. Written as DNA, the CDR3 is TGTGCCAGCAGCTTTCCGCTAGCTTCTGGCAATGAGCAGTTCTTC. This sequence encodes CASSFPLASGNEQFF.

The CDR3 region is CASSFLVEKLFF. Written as DNA, the CDR3 is TGTGCCAGCAGTTTTTTGGTAGAAAAACTGTTTTTT. This chain uses TRBV28 with TRBJ1-4; D remains ambiguous. The germline V and J ends were trimmed by 3 bases and 8 bases, with 7 bases remaining between them. Germline V lookup: CDR1 MDHEN, CDR2 SYDVKM. The CDR3 consists of 12 residues.

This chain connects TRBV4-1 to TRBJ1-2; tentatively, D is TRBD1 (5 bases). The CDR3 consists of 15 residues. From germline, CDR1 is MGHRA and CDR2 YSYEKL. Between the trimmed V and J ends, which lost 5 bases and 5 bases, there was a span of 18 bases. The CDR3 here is CASSEYNDSGYGYTF. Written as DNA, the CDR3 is TGCGCCAGCAGCGAATACAATGACAGCGGGTATGGCTACACCTTC.

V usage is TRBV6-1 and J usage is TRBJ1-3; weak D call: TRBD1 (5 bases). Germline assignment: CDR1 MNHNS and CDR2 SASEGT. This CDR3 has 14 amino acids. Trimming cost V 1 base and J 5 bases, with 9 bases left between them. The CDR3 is CASSEVAGRNTIYF. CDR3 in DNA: TGTGCCAGCAGTGAAGTGGCAGGGAGAAACACCATATATTTT.

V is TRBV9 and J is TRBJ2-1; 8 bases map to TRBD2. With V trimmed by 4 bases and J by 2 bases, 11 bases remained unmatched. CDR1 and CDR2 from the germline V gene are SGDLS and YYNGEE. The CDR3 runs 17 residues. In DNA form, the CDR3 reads TGTGCCAGCAGCTCCCGGAGTAGCGGGGTCCCCTACAATGAGCAGTTCTTC. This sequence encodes CASSSRSSGVPYNEQFF.

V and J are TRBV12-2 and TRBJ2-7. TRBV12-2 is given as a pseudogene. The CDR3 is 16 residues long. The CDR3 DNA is TGTGCAAGTCGCTTAAAGTTCGGGGACCCTGCGAACGAGCAGTACTTC. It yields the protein CASRLKFGDPANEQYF.